What follows describes a single TCR beta chain. Its antigen is unknown. This entry is derived from a study of T cell responses to AZD1222 COVID-19 vaccine. Study observations and caveats: Close to half of spike-specific TCRs reportedly recognize unmutated variant regions. Spike-specific TCR breadth and depth both grew after two AZD1222 doses. Repertoires were sampled only after the peak T cell response. White British people made up most donors, females outnumbered males, and clonal diversity was possibly underestimated.

In germline, CDR1 is SGHVS, CDR2 FQNEAQ. Trimming stripped 5 bases from V and 8 bases from J, with 13 bases between. This CDR3 spans 12 amino acids. Measured with immunoSEQ multiplex PCR; TCRdb has only the in-frame clones, and not every one. The profile covers 150,000 to 180,000 clones, with 80% to 90% appearing a single time and about 8.9% taken by the ten largest. Sequencing was performed on peripheral blood, taken 28 days after the second AZD1222 dose. The chain joins TRBV7-8 to TRBJ2-7, with unresolved D. This receptor was obtained from an adult who received the AZD1222 COVID-19 vaccine. In nucleotides, the CDR3 is TGTGCCAGCAGCCGGGCGGAACCCCAGCAGTACTTC. Its protein is CASSRAEPQQYF.